These 25 T cell receptor beta chains were all obtained from the same sample, sequenced in a study of blood T cells in healthy people across ages. A second about 6 to 12 cycle PCR used barcoded and J-beta primers. MiXCR was run by TCRdb on the 5' RACE reads, yielding one entry per CDR3 protein. In the table there are hundreds of thousands of distinct CDR3 sequences, about 51% of which are singletons. Sequenced input: blood. The receptor source for this set is a woman aged 80 or over in good health.

This clonotype has a single count. A read error may explain this, as a much larger clone is one base away. This chain uses TRBV5-6 with TRBJ2-5, with a possible D match to TRBD1 (5 bases). The CDR3 loop spans 16 amino acids. Germline V gene data show CDR1 as SGHDT and CDR2 as YYEEEE. This CDR3 is CASNLGLEVNQETQYF. DNA for the CDR3: TGTGCCAGCAACTTGGGGCTAGAAGTGAACCAAGAGACCCAGTACTTC.

As regards this clonotype: One end of the junction is discordant with germline, which a read error may explain. The chain employs TRBV7-9 and TRBJ2-2, with a weak D call TRBD2 (6 bases). Germline values: CDR1 SEHNR, CDR2 FQNEAQ (reference sequence). The CDR3 length is 16 residues. DNA for the CDR3: TGTGCCAGCAGCTATGGCGGGGCATCGAACACTGGGGAGCTGTTTTTT. It encodes CASSYGGASNTGELFF. The whole variable domain, remainder taken from reference TRBV7-9 and TRBJ2-2, is DTGVSQNPRHKITKRGQNVTFRCDPISEHNRLYWYRQTLGQGPEFLTYFQNEAQLEKSRLLSDRFSAERPKGSFSTLEIQRTEQGDSAMYLCASSYGGASNTGELFFGEGSRLTVL.

The V gene is TRBV5-1, the J gene TRBJ1-5; 8 bases are shared with TRBD1. The V gene's germline CDR1 is SGHRS and CDR2 YFSETQ. This CDR3 contains 15 residues. Germline trimming cut 5 bases from V and 0 bases from J; bases unmatched to any gene: 4. The CDR3 protein is CASRPGTGSNQPQHF. In nucleotides, the CDR3 is TGCGCCAGCAGACCCGGGACAGGTAGCAATCAGCCCCAGCATTTT.

CDR3 loop: CASSTILGYEQYF. CDR3 DNA sequence: TGTGCCAGCAGTACCATACTCGGGTACGAGCAGTACTTC. The V call is TRBV28, the J call TRBJ2-7; no clear D gene. The CDR3 extends over 13 amino acids. Trimming shortened V by 5 bases and J by 4 bases, and 12 bases separated the two germline ends. CDR1 MDHEN and CDR2 SYDVKM come from the germline V gene.

This sequence joins TRBV28 and TRBJ2-7; D is uncertain. In germline, CDR1 is MDHEN, CDR2 SYDVKM. Trimming removed 4 bases from V and 7 bases from J, with 11 bases in between. The CDR3 spans 12 residues. The CDR3 DNA follows: TGTGCCAGCAGTTCCTCCTACAATGAGCAGTACTTC. It yields the protein CASSSSYNEQYF.

This clonotype was detected only a few times. Given a much more abundant clone one base away, this may be a read error. This chain connects TRBV5-1 to TRBJ2-7; 8 bases are a match to TRBD2. This CDR3 has 15 residues. Trimming at V came to 5 bases and at J to 7 bases, leaving 14 bases not matched to a gene. Germline-derived CDR1 and CDR2 are SGHRS and YFSETQ. Here the CDR3 DNA reads TGCGCCAGCAGAGGAGGACGAGCGGGAGTCGATGAGCAGTACTTC. It specifies CASRGGRAGVDEQYF.

The V call is TRBV12-3 or TRBV12-4, the J call TRBJ2-5; D possibly corresponds to TRBD2 (6 bases). The end of the DNA fits TRBJ2-7 better, so the J call may be wrong. CDR3 size: 16 residues. This chain's CDR3 is CASSGSTRPATYEQYF. In DNA, the CDR3 is TGTGCCAGCAGTGGGTCGACTAGACCCGCCACCTACGAGCAGTACTTC.

This chain uses TRBV28 with TRBJ2-7; no definite D call. CDR1 is MDHEN and CDR2 is SYDVKM in the germline V gene. This CDR3 contains 11 residues. The ends were cut back, 7 bases at V and 5 bases at J, with 9 bases in the middle. DNA of the CDR3: TGTGCCAGCAACTTCTGGGACGAGCAGTACTTC. This encodes CASNFWDEQYF.

V and J are TRBV28 and TRBJ2-5; no clear D gene. From germline, CDR1 is MDHEN and CDR2 SYDVKM. Trimming shortened V by 5 bases and J by 2 bases, and 6 bases separated the two germline ends. The CDR3 extends over 12 amino acids. The CDR3 reads CASSLKQETQYF. The CDR3 DNA follows: TGTGCCAGCAGTCTGAAGCAAGAGACCCAGTACTTC.

This clonotype was observed a single time. The junction shows a germline mismatch at one end, possibly a read error. This sequence joins TRBV12-3 or TRBV12-4 and TRBJ1-1; a possible D gene is TRBD1 (6 bases). This CDR3 spans 13 amino acids. The CDR3 nucleotides are TGTGTCAGCAGTTGGGGACAGAACACTGAAGCTTTCTTT. Amino acids: CVSSWGQNTEAFF.

The sample holds a few counts of this clonotype. This chain joins TRBV20-1 and TRBJ2-5, with 11 bases fitting TRBD2. Germline trimming cut 5 bases from V and 2 bases from J; bases unmatched to any gene: 1. The germline CDR1 and CDR2 sequences are DFQATT and SNEGSKA (reference sequence). This CDR3 spans 13 amino acids. The CDR3 nucleotides are TGCAGTGCTCGGACTAGCGGGCAAGAGACCCAGTACTTC. Amino acids: CSARTSGQETQYF.

The chain is built from TRBV30 and TRBJ1-2; no clear D gene. Trimming left V 1 base short and J 0 bases short, with 15 bases between. The germline V gene encodes CDR1 GTSNPN and CDR2 SVGIG (reference sequence). The CDR3 is 16 residues long. The DNA of the CDR3 is TGTGCCTGGAGTGGCATCTGGTGGGCAACTAACTATGGCTACACCTTC. Translation gives CAWSGIWWATNYGYTF. Full variable domain (rest looked up from reference TRBV30 and TRBJ1-2): SQTIHQWPATLVQPVGSPLSLECTVEGTSNPNLYWYRQAAGRGLQLLFYSVGIGQISSEVPQNLSASRPQDRQFILSSKKLLLSDSGFYLCAWSGIWWATNYGYTFGSGTRLTVV.

This chain uses TRBV28 with TRBJ2-7; 9 bases fit TRBD2. Trimming removed 3 bases from V and 3 bases from J; junction bases left unmatched: 6. The germline gives CDR1 MDHEN, CDR2 SYDVKM. The CDR3 extends over 15 amino acids. CDR3 nucleotides: TGTGCCAGCAGTTTGTTTGCGGGAGGGCTCTACGAGCAGTACTTC. Its protein product is CASSLFAGGLYEQYF.

This chain uses TRBV6-4 with TRBJ2-1, with 9 bases matching TRBD1. V lost 5 bases to trimming and J lost 9 bases; unmatched junction nucleotides: 14. The germline V gene encodes CDR1 MRHNA and CDR2 SNTAGT. The CDR3 is 16 residues long. The CDR3 bases are TGTGCCAGCAGTAAAACTGCGGACAGGGGAAGTGGTGAGCAGTTCTTC. Encoded protein: CASSKTADRGSGEQFF.

Comments on this clonotype: This may be a read error: a much more frequent sequence differs by one nucleotide. The chain combines TRBV30 with TRBJ2-4; 8 bases line up with TRBD1. Trimming took 4 bases from V and 9 from J; bases not matched to a gene: 14. From germline, CDR1 is GTSNPN and CDR2 SVGIG (reference sequence). CDR3 length: 15 amino acids. The CDR3: CAWKGRTGRVGIQYF. The CDR3 DNA reads as TGTGCCTGGAAGGGTAGGACAGGGAGAGTTGGCATTCAGTACTTC.

This clonotype was found many times. This chain uses TRBV6-2 or TRBV6-3 with TRBJ2-1, with TRBD2 identical over 11 bases. The CDR3 contains 12 residues. Trimming took 8 bases from V and 12 from J; bases not matched to a gene: 6. Germline loops: CDR1 MNHEY, CDR2 SVGEGT. The CDR3 DNA sequence: TGTGCCAGCCGGGGACTAGCGGCCAGGCAGTTCTTC. Translating gives CASRGLAARQFF.

With regard to this clonotype: Compared with germline, one end of the junction differs, possibly owing to a read error. The chain recombines TRBV7-9 with TRBJ2-7, with TRBD1 matching over 8 bases. The J call is uncertain, as TRBJ2-5 better fits the DNA end. From germline, CDR1 is SEHNR and CDR2 FQNEAQ (reference sequence). This CDR3 region has 17 residues. Written as DNA, the CDR3 is TGTGCCAGCAGCTTAGAGGGCTACAGGGGGTCCCAAGTGACCCAGTACTTC. Translated, it gives CASSLEGYRGSQVTQYF.

The V call is TRBV7-8, the J call TRBJ1-5; 7 nucleotides align to TRBD1. The trim removed 5 bases at V and 5 bases at J, leaving 6 bases unmatched. The CDR3 covers 14 residues. The germline gives CDR1 SGHVS, CDR2 FQNEAQ. The CDR3 sequence: CASSLRDSDQPQHF. CDR3 DNA sequence: TGTGCCAGCAGCCTCCGGGACAGTGATCAGCCCCAGCATTTT.

The rearrangement joins TRBV10-1 to TRBJ2-2; the D is unclear. The CDR3 consists of 13 residues. V lost 6 bases and J 2 bases, leaving 7 bases between the germline ends. Germline values: CDR1 WNHNN, CDR2 SYGVQD (reference sequence). The CDR3 region has the DNA TGCGCCAGCAGGGACCTAAACACCGGGGAGCTGTTTTTT. This sequence encodes CASRDLNTGELFF.

The CDR3 coding sequence is TGTGCCAGCACTACTAAGGGTACAGTCTCTGGAAACACCATATATTTT. Amino acid sequence: CASTTKGTVSGNTIYF. The chain carries TRBV7-2 and TRBJ1-3; no firm D call. Trimming cost V 7 bases and J 0 bases, with 16 bases left between them. The CDR3 has 16 amino acids. The germline V gene encodes CDR1 SGHTA and CDR2 FQGNSA.

J is TRBJ2-5 and V is TRBV27; weak D call: TRBD2 (8 bases). The J call may be mistaken, given a closer DNA end match to TRBJ2-7. Germline CDR1 is MNHEY and CDR2 is SMNVEV (reference sequence). This CDR3 spans 14 amino acids. The CDR3 sequence is CASRSGGTEYEQYF. The CDR3 nucleotides read TGTGCCAGCAGGTCGGGGGGGACAGAGTACGAGCAGTACTTC.

This chain links TRBV5-8 with TRBJ1-3; no firm D call. Deletions cut 5 bases from V and 8 bases from J, with 23 bases between. Germline CDR1 and CDR2: SGHTS and YDEGEE. The CDR3 is 16 residues long. The CDR3 reads CASSLGKDVLADTIYF. CDR3 in DNA: TGTGCCAGCAGTCTGGGGAAAGACGTTTTAGCGGACACCATATATTTT.

This clonotype has at least ten counts. V and J are TRBV20-1 and TRBJ2-1; D perhaps matches TRBD2 (7 bases). Trimming removed 6 bases from V and 8 bases from J, with 17 bases in between. Germline V gene lookup returns CDR1 DFQATT and CDR2 SNEGSKA (reference sequence). The CDR3 totals 13 residues. CDR3 amino acids: CSARRGGAHEQFF. Written as DNA, the CDR3 is TGCAGTGCCCGGAGGGGGGGGGCTCATGAGCAGTTCTTC.

V usage is TRBV27 and J usage is TRBJ1-2, with a weak D call TRBD1 (6 bases). The CDR3 runs to 13 residues. Trimming pared 1 base from V and 6 bases from J, leaving 9 bases between. CDR1 and CDR2 (germline): MNHEY, SMNVEV (reference sequence). The CDR3 sequence is CASSLYRTDGYTF. DNA of the CDR3: TGTGCCAGCAGTTTATACCGGACAGATGGCTACACCTTC.

The chain employs TRBV5-1 and TRBJ1-2; 7 nucleotides line up with TRBD1. CDR3 size: 14 residues. Germline V CDR1 and CDR2: SGHRS, YFSETQ. Trimming cost V 0 bases and J 2 bases; bases outside gene matches: 1. The CDR3 protein is CASSLEGQNYGYTF. CDR3 nucleotide sequence: TGCGCCAGCAGCTTGGAGGGACAGAACTATGGCTACACCTTC. The full variable domain, rest sourced from reference TRBV5-1 and TRBJ1-2, is KAGVTQTPRYLIKTRGQQVTLSCSPISGHRSVSWYQQTPGQGLQFLFEYFSETQRNKGNFPGRFSGRQFSNSRSEMNVSTLELGDSALYLCASSLEGQNYGYTFGSGTRLTVV.